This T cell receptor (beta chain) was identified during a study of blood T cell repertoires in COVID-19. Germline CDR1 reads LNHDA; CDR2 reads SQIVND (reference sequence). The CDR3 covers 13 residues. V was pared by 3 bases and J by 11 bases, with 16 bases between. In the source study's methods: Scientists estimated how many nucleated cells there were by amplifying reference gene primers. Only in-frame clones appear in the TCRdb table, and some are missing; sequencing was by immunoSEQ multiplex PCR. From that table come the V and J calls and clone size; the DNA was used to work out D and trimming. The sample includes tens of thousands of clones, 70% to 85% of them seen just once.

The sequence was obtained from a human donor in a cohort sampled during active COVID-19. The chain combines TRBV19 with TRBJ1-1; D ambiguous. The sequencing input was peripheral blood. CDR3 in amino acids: CASSIAMPVGAFF. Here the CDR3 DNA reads TGTGCCAGTAGTATTGCGATGCCAGTCGGGGCTTTCTTT.